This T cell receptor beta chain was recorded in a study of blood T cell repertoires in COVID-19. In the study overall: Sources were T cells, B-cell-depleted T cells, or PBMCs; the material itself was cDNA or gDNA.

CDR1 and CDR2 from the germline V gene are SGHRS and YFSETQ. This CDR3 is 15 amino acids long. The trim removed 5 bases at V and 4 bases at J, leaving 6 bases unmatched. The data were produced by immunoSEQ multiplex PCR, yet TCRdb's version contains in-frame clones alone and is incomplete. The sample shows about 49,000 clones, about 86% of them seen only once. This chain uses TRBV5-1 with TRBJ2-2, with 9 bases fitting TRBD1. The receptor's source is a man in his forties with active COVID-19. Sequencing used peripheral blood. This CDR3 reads CASRPGTGTTGELFF. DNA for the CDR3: TGCGCCAGCAGACCCGGGACAGGGACCACCGGGGAGCTGTTTTTT.